A single TCR beta chain is shown here with its context. Original data processing: Amplified reference gene primers provided the basis for estimating nucleated cell counts. The data were produced by immunoSEQ multiplex PCR, yet TCRdb's version contains in-frame clones alone and is incomplete. D and trimming come from the DNA, and the V and J calls and clone size come from that table. The table has 200,000 or so clones, around 86% seen once. The data are from a study of blood T cell repertoires in COVID-19. Study-level information: Sites across the United States, Italy and Spain contributed samples from acute and convalescent COVID-19. Nucleic acid was either cDNA or gDNA, and it came from T cells, B-cell-depleted T cells, or PBMCs.

In germline, CDR1 is LNHDA, CDR2 SQIVND (reference sequence). With V trimmed by 5 bases and J by 7 bases, 6 bases remained unmatched. This CDR3 spans 14 amino acids. This sequence joins TRBV19 and TRBJ2-1; 9 bases agree with TRBD1. The sample consisted of peripheral blood. The sequence was collected from a man in his 60s with acute or convalescent COVID-19. The CDR3 DNA sequence: TGTGCCAGTAGTTGGACAGGGGAGGGGAATGAGCAGTTCTTC. It yields the protein CASSWTGEGNEQFF.